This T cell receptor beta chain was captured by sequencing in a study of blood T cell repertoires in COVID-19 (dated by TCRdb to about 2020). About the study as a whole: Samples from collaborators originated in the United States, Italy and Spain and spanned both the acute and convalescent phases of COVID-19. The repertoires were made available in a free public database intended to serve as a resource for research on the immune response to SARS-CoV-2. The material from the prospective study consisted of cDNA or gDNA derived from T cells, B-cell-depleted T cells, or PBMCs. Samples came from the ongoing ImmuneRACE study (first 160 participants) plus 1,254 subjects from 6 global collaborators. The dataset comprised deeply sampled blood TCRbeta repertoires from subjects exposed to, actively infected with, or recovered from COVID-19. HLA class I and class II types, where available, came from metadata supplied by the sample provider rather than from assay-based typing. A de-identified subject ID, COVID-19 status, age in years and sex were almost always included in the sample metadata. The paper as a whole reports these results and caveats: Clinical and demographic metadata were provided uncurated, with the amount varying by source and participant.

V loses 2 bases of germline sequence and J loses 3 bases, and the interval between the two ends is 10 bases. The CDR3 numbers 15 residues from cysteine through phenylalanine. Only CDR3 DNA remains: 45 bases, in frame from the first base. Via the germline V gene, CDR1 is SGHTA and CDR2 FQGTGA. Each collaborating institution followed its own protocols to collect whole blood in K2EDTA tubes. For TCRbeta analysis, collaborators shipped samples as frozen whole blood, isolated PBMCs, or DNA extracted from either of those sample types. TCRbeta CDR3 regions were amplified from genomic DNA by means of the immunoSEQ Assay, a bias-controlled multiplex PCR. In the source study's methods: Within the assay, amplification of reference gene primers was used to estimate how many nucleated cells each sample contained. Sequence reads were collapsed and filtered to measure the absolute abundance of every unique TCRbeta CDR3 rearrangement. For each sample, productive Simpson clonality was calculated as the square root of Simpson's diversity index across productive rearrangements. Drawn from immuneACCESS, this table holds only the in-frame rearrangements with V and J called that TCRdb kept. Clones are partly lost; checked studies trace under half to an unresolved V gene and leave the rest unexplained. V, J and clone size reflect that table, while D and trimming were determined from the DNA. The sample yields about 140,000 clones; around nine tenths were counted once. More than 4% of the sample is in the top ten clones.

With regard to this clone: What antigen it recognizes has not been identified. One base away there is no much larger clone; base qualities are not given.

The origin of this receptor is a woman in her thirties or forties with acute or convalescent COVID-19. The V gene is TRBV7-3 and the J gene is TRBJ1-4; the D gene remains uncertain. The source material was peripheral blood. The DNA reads TGTGCCAGCAGCTTAGGCGGGGTGGCTAATGAAAAACTGTTTTTT. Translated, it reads CASSLGGVANEKLFF.